The clone carrying this TCR beta chain was recorded at least ten times. The antigen is not known. The data stem from a study of regulatory T cells in long-lasting Graves disease. Background on the study: Persistence in Graves' disease required over 5 years of antithyroid drugs plus positive TSH receptor antibodies.

Germline CDR1 SGHTA, CDR2 FQGNSA. Trimming at V came to 6 bases and at J to 5 bases, leaving 7 bases not matched to a gene. CDR3 length: 14 amino acids. Time point of the sample: persistent/refractory GD, antithyroid drugs over 5 years with positive TRAb. The TCR library was made from RNA that had been extracted from PBMCs in TRIzol. Peripheral blood, at about 10 milliliters, went into EDTA tubes. Whole-study findings and limits: TRBV28, TRBJ1-2 and TRBJ2-5 were segments that persistent disease favored.

For TCR beta, libraries came from iRepertoire HTBI primers and Arm-PCR of CDR3 regions. From the multiplex PCR reads, TCRdb called clonotypes with MiXCR, one entry per CDR3 protein. The top ten clones hold roughly 26% of a sample with approximately 400,000 distinct CDR3 sequences, roughly a quarter of them seen once. The chain joins TRBV7-2 to TRBJ1-1, with 9 bases that match TRBD1. The TCR originated in a female donor with Graves disease. Source: peripheral blood mononuclear cells (PBMCs), taken when the disease was refractory, from a patient treated with antithyroid drugs. This chain's CDR3 is CASSLGTGRTEAFF. Here the CDR3 DNA reads TGTGCCAGCAGTCTAGGGACAGGGAGGACTGAAGCTTTCTTT.